Each of the 9 T cell receptor beta chains below was sequenced from the same sample in a study of tumor-infiltrating lymphocytes in primary liver carcinoma. From around 0.5 ug total RNA, TCR beta cDNA was generated with a primer in the constant region. Slightly modified ARM-PCR served as the procedure for the TCR beta libraries. These libraries came from three rounds of nested multiplex PCR. Amplification in the first two PCR rounds was performed using TRBV1-TRBV30 forward primers and a C-beta reverse primer for roughly 10 cycles each. TCRdb fed the multiplex PCR reads into MiXCR, producing one record per CDR3 protein. Here the sample spans under 110,000 distinct CDR3 sequences, around two thirds being singletons. The tissue used was unsorted bulk material of about 19-33 mg. RNA and DNA were co-extracted from it with the AllPrep DNA/RNA mini kit. The sample taken for sequencing was liver tumor tissue from sampling region 2. The subset was: tumor region T2, inferior pole. The source is a woman in her fifties or sixties with primary liver carcinoma and hepatitis B virus infection.

The sample holds one count of this clonotype. The chain carries TRBV11-2 and TRBJ2-1; D call uncertain. V lost 3 bases, J lost 7 bases, and 13 bases lay in between. This CDR3 has 14 amino acids. Germline CDR1 is SGHAT and CDR2 is FQNNGV. The CDR3 loop reads CASSFGRKSNEQFF. The CDR3 nucleotides read TGTGCCAGCAGCTTTGGGCGTAAATCAAATGAGCAGTTCTTC.

Notes on this clonotype: A read error is possible here, since a much larger clone lies one base away. The chain joins TRBV7-9 to TRBJ1-1, with D hard to call. Germline lookup yields CDR1 SEHNR and CDR2 FQNEAQ (reference sequence). This CDR3 region has 15 residues. Trimming cost V 1 base and J 2 bases, with 11 bases left between them. CDR3 in amino acids: CASSLVRYRNTEAFF. CDR3 nucleotides: TGTGCCAGCAGCTTAGTGCGGTACAGAAACACTGAAGCTTTCTTT.

Comments on this clonotype: A much larger clone differs by one base, so this may be a read error. V and J are TRBV14 and TRBJ2-7; D tentatively reads TRBD1 or TRBD2 (5 bases each). This CDR3 comprises 12 residues. In germline, CDR1 is SGHDN, CDR2 FVKESK. Here the CDR3 reads CAGSQDSRDLEF. CDR3 DNA sequence: TGTGCCGGCAGCCAAGATAGTCGGGACCTTGAATTC.

To note about this clonotype: Because it lacks the conserved phenylalanine or tryptophan at the end, this CDR3 is likely a read error. The chain has TRBV11-3 and TRBJ1-2, with D uncertain. Germline loops: CDR1 SGHNT, CDR2 YENEEA. The CDR3 extends over 15 amino acids. The CDR3 reads CASSLDHDTGYGYTI. The CDR3 DNA is TGTGCCAGCAGTTTAGATCACGATACCGGCTATGGCTACACCATC.

The chain uses TRBV6-6 and TRBJ2-1, with TRBD2 matching 8 bases. J was trimmed by 6 bases and V by 7 bases; bases with no gene match: 14. Germline V gene sequence: CDR1 MNHNY, CDR2 SVGAGI (reference sequence). CDR3 length: 16 amino acids. CDR3 coding DNA: TGTGCCAGCACTTCCCCTACTAGCGGAATGGCCAATGAGCAGTTCTTC. It codes for CASTSPTSGMANEQFF.

CDR3: CAWRQCRTDTQYF. The CDR3 region has the DNA TGTGCCTGGAGACAATGTCGCACAGATACGCAGTATTTT. The V call is TRBV30, the J call TRBJ2-3, with D uncertain. The CDR3 consists of 13 residues. The germline gives CDR1 GTSNPN, CDR2 SVGIG (reference sequence). The V end was cut by 3 bases, the J end by 1 base, with 8 bases between.

A remark on this clonotype: The germline gene is not matched at one end of the junction; a read error may be the cause. This sequence joins TRBV11-3 and TRBJ2-6; D is perhaps TRBD1 (5 bases). CDR3 length: 16 residues. Germline V gene sequence: CDR1 SGHNT, CDR2 YENEEA. CDR3 loop: CASTSEGARGANALTF. CDR3 in DNA: TGTGCCAGCACCTCTGAAGGGGCGCGTGGGGCCAACGCCCTGACTTTC. The whole variable domain, remainder taken from reference TRBV11-3 and TRBJ2-6, is EAGVVQSPRYKIIEKKQPVAFWCNPISGHNTLYWYLQNLGQGPELLIRYENEEAVDDSQLPKDRFSAERLKGVDSTLKIQPAELGDSAVYLCASTSEGARGANALTFGAGSRLTVL.

In the case of this clonotype: One junction end does not reproduce the germline sequence, and a read error may be involved. The chain joins TRBV29-1 to TRBJ1-5; unclear D gene. This CDR3 contains 13 residues. In germline, CDR1 is SQVTM, CDR2 ANQGSEA. CDR3 region: CSVGENSNQLQHF. For the CDR3, the DNA is TGCAGCGTTGGGGAAAACAGCAATCAGCTCCAGCATTTT.

As concerns this clonotype: At one of its ends the junction is not consistent with the germline gene, which may arise from a read error. The chain carries TRBV11-2 and TRBJ2-1, with a possible D match to TRBD2 (5 bases). The CDR3 length is 15 residues. From germline, CDR1 is SGHAT and CDR2 FQNNGV. The chain's CDR3 is CVSSLAPSSYNEQFF. The CDR3 coding sequence is TGTGTCAGCAGCTTAGCGCCTAGTTCCTACAATGAGCAGTTCTTC.